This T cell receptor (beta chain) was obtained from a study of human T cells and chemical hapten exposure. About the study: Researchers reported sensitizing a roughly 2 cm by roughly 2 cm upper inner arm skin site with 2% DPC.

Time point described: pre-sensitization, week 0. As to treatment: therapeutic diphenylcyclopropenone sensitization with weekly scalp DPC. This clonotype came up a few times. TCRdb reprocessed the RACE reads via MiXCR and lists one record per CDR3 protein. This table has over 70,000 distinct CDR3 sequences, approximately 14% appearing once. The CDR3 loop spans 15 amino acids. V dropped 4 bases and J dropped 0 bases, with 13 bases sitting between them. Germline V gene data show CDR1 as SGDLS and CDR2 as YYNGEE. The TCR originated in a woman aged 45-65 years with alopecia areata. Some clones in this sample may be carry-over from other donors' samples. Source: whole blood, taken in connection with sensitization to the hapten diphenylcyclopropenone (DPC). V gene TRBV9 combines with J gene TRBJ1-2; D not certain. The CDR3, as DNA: TGTGCCAGCAGCCCCCTGGGAGGACCTAACTATGGCTACACCTTC. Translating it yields CASSPLGGPNYGYTF. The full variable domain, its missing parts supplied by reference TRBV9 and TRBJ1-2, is DSGVTQTPKHLITATGQRVTLRCSPRSGDLSVYWYQQSLDQGLQFLIQYYNGEERAKGNILERFSAQQFPDLHSELNLSSLELGDSALYFCASSPLGGPNYGYTFGSGTRLTVV.